This TCR beta chain was obtained from a study of vaccination and CD4 T cells after COVID-19. Overall study context: Overlapping spike peptides from SARS-CoV-2, HCoV-NL63, HCoV-OC43 and HCoV-229E served to stimulate the cells. Whole-study results and caveats: Spike mono-reactivity marked 304 of 307 vaccine-specific clones in convalescent patients.

Sequencing of cultured CD4+ T cell DNA used the Oncomine TCR Beta short-read assay. TCRdb re-called the PCR reads through MiXCR, storing one row per CDR3 protein. The table lists some 1,400 distinct CDR3 sequences, over 10% of them singletons. The length of the CDR3 is 17 residues. V was trimmed by 0 bases and J by 0 bases, leaving 15 bases between them. Germline V gives CDR1 KGHSH, CDR2 LQKENI. Treatment: roughly 10-day PBMC culture with coronavirus spike peptide pools or control peptides (ViraFEST assay). Collection of the unexposed donor's CD4+ T cells took place before the COVID-19 pandemic (2011-2018). TCRs were sequenced by ViraFEST after antigen-specific T cells had been expanded with peptide pools. Probes of unexposed-donor CD4+ T cells used SARS-CoV-2 S/N and four cold-coronavirus spikes (cells permitting). Remarks on this clonotype: Its target is unknown.

Sequences were obtained from CD4+ T cells from blood, cultured in vitro. The clonotype comes from a human donor in good health. V and J are TRBV18 and TRBJ2-7; D might be TRBD2 (6 bases). The CDR3 region has the DNA TGTGCCAGCTCACCACCGTCCGGCGGGGTGAGCTCCTACGAGCAGTACTTC. Translation: CASSPPSGGVSSYEQYF.